These 3 T cell receptor beta chains originate from one sample sequenced in a study of blood T cells in healthy people across ages. Combining a sample-barcoded 5' primer with a J-beta primer mix, a second PCR ran for roughly 7 to 12 cycles. TCRdb reanalysed the 5' RACE reads using MiXCR and keeps one entry per CDR3 protein. The sample has more than 900,000 distinct CDR3 sequences, roughly a quarter seen once. The same sample was also used in a study of T cells of mothers and their children.

Sequences were obtained from blood. The source of these receptors is a girl aged 2-15 years in good health.

The chain couples TRBV5-1 to TRBJ2-7, with a weak D call TRBD2 (5 bases). This CDR3 contains 15 residues. CDR1 is SGHRS, CDR2 YFSETQ, per germline. V gave up 4 bases and J gave up 3 bases, with 17 bases separating them. The DNA of the CDR3 is TGCGCCAGCAGCAAGGACTTCGAACCATTCTACGAGCAGTACTTC. Its translation is CASSKDFEPFYEQYF.

This sequence joins TRBV15 and TRBJ1-5; D is ambiguous. The CDR3 totals 12 residues. Germline loops: CDR1 LNHNV, CDR2 YYDKDF (reference sequence). V lost 1 base to trimming and J lost 7 bases, with 5 bases between them. The CDR3 DNA reads as TGTGCCACCAGCAGAGGAGGCCAGCCCCAGCATTTT. Translated: CATSRGGQPQHF.

The rearrangement links TRBV9 to TRBJ1-1; D perhaps matches TRBD1 (5 bases). CDR3 size: 15 residues. Germline CDR1 SGDLS, CDR2 YYNGEE. With 0 bases removed from V and 2 bases from J, the gap between germline ends came to 11 bases. CDR3 in DNA: TGTGCCAGCAGCGTAGGGGGCCAACCCAACACTGAAGCTTTCTTT. Translated, it gives CASSVGGQPNTEAFF.